This T cell receptor beta chain was captured by sequencing in a study of human T cells and chemical hapten exposure. Background on the study: There were per-sample TCR yield variations, arising mainly from small pooled library volume differences.

Noted time point: patch test 1, 2 weeks after DPC sensitization. The treatment was: therapeutic diphenylcyclopropenone sensitization with weekly scalp DPC. TCRdb re-analysed the RACE reads in MiXCR, keeping a single row per CDR3 protein. The sample carries approximately 340,000 distinct CDR3 sequences, around 7% recorded once. J was trimmed by 1 base and V by 1 base; bases with no gene match: 4. This CDR3 spans 15 amino acids. Germline V CDR1 and CDR2: SGHRS, YFSETQ. This receptor was obtained from a woman between 18 and 30 years old with alopecia areata. Some clones in this sample may be carry-over from other donors' samples. The sequences come from whole blood, collected in connection with sensitization to the hapten diphenylcyclopropenone (DPC). The J gene is TRBJ1-1, the V gene TRBV5-1; 7 bases map to TRBD1. CDR3 protein: CASSLQGDWNTEAFF. In nucleotides, the CDR3 is TGCGCCAGCAGCTTGCAGGGGGATTGGAACACTGAAGCTTTCTTT. The full variable domain, its missing parts supplied by reference TRBV5-1 and TRBJ1-1, is KAGVTQTPRYLIKTRGQQVTLSCSPISGHRSVSWYQQTPGQGLQFLFEYFSETQRNKGNFPGRFSGRQFSNSRSEMNVSTLELGDSALYLCASSLQGDWNTEAFFGQGTRLTVV.